The sample holds a few counts of the clone carrying this T cell receptor beta chain. Antigen specificity is unknown. The CDR3 is 13 residues long. CDR1 is SQVTM, CDR2 ANQGSEA, per germline. V dropped 8 bases and J dropped 1 base, with 14 bases sitting between them. These data originate in a study of PD-1 blockade in classical Hodgkin lymphoma. Data came from immunoSEQ multiplex PCR; TCRdb stores just in-frame clones and leaves some out. The sample consists of over 60,000 clones, more than 80% of them appearing once. Time point meaning: cycle 4 day 1 (C4D1), after 6 weeks of nivolumab. Patients all relapsed after autologous stem cell transplantation, and there was variation in brentuximab vedotin exposure. Study-wide findings and caveats: A reduction in baseline TCR diversity was reportedly seen in newly diagnosed patients relative to healthy donors. Newly diagnosed and completely responding patients shared comparable baseline diversity. The authors excluded patients who started nivolumab under 1 year after ASCT.

V usage is TRBV29-1 and J usage is TRBJ1-1, with D hard to call. This material consisted of peripheral blood mononuclear cells (PBMCs), taken before the fourth cycle of nivolumab. This TCR derives from a human donor with classical Hodgkin lymphoma. The CDR3 region is CSTSSTGNTEAFF. The CDR3 nucleotides are TGCAGCACCTCTTCGACGGGGAACACTGAAGCTTTCTTT.